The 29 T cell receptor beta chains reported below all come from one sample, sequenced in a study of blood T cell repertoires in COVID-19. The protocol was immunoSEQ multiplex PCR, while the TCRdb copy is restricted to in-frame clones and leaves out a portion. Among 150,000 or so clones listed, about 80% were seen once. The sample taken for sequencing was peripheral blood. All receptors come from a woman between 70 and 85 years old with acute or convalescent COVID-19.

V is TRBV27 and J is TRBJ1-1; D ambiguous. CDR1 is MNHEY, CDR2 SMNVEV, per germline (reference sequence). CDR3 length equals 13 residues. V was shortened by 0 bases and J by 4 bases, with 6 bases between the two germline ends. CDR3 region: CASSLSGVTEAFF. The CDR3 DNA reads TGTGCCAGCAGTTTATCCGGGGTCACTGAAGCTTTCTTT.

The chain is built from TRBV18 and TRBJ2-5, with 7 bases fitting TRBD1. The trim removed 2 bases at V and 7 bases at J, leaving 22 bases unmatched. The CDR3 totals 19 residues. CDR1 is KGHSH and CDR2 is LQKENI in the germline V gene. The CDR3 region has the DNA TGTGCCAGCTCACCATCCGGGACAGCCCTCAGCTTGTCCCGGGGGACCCAGTACTTC. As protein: CASSPSGTALSLSRGTQYF.

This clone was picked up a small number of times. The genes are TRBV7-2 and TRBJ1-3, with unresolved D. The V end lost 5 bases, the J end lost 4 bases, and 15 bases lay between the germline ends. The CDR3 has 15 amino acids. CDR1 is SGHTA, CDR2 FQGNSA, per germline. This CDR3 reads CASSPPPGSGNTIYF. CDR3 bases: TGTGCCAGCAGCCCCCCCCCGGGGTCAGGAAACACCATATATTTT.

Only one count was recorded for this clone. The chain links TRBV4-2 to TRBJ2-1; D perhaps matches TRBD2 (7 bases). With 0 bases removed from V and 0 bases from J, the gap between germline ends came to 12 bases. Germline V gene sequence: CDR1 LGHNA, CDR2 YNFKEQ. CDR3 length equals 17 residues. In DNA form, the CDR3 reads TGTGCCAGCAGCCAAGACAGGGGAGGGGGCTCCTACAATGAGCAGTTCTTC. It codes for CASSQDRGGGSYNEQFF.

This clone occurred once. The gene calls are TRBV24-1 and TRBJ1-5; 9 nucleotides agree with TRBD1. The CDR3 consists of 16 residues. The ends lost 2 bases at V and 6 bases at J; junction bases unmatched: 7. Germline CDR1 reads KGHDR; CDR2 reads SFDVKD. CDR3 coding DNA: TGTGCCACCAGTGATTCCGGGACAGGGTCCTCTCAGCCCCAGCATTTT. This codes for CATSDSGTGSSQPQHF.

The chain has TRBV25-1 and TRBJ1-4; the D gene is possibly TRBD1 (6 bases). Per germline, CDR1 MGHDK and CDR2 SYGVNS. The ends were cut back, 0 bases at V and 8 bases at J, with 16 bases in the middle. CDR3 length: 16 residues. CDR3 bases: TGTGCCAGCAGTGAATACCCGGGGGGGGCTGGGGAAAAACTGTTTTTT. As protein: CASSEYPGGAGEKLFF.

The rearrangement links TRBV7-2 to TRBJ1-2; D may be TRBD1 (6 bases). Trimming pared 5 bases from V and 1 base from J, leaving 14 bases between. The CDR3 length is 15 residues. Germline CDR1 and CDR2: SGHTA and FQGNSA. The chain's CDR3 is CASSRRTANNYGYTF. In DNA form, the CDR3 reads TGTGCCAGCAGCCGCCGGACAGCCAATAACTATGGCTACACCTTC.

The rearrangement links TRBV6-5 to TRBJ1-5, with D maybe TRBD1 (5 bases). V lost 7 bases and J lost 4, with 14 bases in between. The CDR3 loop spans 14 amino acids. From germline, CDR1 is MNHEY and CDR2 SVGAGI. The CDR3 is CASTGVIGNQPQHF. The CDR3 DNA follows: TGTGCCAGCACGGGGGTCATAGGTAATCAGCCCCAGCATTTT.

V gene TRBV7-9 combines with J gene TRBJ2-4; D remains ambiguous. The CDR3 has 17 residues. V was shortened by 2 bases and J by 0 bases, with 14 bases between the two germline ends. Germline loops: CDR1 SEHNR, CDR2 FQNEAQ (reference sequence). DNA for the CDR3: TGTGCCAGCAGCTTATGGTATGGCAGACTAGCCAAAAACATTCAGTACTTC. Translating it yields CASSLWYGRLAKNIQYF.

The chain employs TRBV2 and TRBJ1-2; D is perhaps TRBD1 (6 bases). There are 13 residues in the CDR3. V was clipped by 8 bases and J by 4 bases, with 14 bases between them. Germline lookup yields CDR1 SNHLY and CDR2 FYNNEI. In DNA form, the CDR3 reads TGTGCCAGCGGGATGGCACAGGGCTATGGCTACACCTTC. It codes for CASGMAQGYGYTF.

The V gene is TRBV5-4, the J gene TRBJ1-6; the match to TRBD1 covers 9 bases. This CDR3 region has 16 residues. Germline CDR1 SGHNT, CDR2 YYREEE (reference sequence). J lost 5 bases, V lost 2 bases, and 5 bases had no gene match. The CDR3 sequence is CASSLARTGDNSPLHF. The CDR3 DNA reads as TGTGCCAGCAGCTTAGCCAGGACAGGGGATAATTCACCCCTCCACTTT.

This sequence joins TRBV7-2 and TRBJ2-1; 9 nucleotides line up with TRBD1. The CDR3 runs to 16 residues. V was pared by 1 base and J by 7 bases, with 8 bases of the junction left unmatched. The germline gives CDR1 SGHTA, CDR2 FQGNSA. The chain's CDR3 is CASSLVSGTGRNEQFF. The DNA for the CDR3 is TGTGCCAGCAGCTTAGTAAGCGGGACAGGGCGAAATGAGCAGTTCTTC.

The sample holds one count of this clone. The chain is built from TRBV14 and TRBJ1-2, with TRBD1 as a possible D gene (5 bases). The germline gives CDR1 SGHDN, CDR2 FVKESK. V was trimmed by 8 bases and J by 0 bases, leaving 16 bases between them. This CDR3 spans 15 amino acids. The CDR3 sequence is CASYPTGATNYGYTF. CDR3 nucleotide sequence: TGTGCCAGCTACCCCACAGGAGCTACTAACTATGGCTACACCTTC. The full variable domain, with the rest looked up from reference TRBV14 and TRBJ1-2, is EAGVTQFPSHSVIEKGQTVTLRCDPISGHDNLYWYRRVMGKEIKFLLHFVKESKQDESGMPNNRFLAERTGGTYSTLKVQPAELEDSGVYFCASYPTGATNYGYTFGSGTRLTVV.

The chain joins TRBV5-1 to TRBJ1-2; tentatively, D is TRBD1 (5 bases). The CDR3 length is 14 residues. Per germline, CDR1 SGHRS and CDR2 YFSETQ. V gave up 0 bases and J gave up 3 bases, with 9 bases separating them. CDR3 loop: CASSLGTPDYGYTF. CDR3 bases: TGCGCCAGCAGCTTGGGGACACCGGACTATGGCTACACCTTC.

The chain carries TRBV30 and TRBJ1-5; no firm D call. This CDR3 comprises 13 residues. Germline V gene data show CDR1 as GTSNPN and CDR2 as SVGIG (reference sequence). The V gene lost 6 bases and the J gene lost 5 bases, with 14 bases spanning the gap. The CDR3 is CACNMNRDQPQHF. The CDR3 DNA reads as TGTGCCTGCAACATGAACCGGGATCAGCCCCAGCATTTT.

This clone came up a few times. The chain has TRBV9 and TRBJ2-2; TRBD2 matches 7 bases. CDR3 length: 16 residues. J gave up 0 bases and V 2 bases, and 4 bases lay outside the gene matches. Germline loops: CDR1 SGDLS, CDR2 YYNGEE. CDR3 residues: CASSVTSAANTGELFF. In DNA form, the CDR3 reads TGTGCCAGCAGCGTCACTAGCGCAGCGAACACCGGGGAGCTGTTTTTT.

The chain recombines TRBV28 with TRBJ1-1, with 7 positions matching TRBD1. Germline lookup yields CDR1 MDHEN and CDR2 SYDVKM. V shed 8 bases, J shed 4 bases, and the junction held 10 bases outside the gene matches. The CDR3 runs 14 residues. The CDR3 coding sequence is TGTGCCAGCCTCACAGGGGACCAGGCCACTGAAGCTTTCTTT. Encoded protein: CASLTGDQATEAFF.

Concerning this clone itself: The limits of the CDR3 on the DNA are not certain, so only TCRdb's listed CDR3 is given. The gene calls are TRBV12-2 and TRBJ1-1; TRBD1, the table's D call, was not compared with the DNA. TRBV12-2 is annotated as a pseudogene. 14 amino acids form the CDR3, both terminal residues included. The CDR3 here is CASRLVFWGQGAFF.

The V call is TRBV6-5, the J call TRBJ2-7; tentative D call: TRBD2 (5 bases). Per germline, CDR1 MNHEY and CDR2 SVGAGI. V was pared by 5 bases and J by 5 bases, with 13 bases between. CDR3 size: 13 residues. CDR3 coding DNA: TGTGCCAGCAGTCCTCGGGGAGTTAACGAGCAGTACTTC. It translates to CASSPRGVNEQYF.

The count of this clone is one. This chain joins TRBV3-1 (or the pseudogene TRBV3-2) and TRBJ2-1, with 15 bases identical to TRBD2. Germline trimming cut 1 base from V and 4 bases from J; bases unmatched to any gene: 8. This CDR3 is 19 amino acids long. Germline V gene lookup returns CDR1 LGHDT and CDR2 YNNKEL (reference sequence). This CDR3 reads CASSQGVRTSGGAYNEQFF. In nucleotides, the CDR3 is TGTGCCAGCAGCCAAGGGGTCCGGACTAGCGGGGGGGCGTACAATGAGCAGTTCTTC.

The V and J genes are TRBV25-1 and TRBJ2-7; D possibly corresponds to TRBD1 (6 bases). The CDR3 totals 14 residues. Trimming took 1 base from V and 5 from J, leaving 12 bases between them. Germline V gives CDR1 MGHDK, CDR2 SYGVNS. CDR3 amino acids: CASSEFDRFHEQYF. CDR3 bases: TGTGCCAGCAGTGAATTCGACAGGTTCCACGAGCAGTACTTC.

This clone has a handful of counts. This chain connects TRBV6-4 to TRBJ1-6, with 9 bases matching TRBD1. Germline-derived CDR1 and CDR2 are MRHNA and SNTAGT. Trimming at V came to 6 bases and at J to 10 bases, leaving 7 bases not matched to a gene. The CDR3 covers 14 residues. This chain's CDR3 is CASSAGTGPSPLHF. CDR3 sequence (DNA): TGTGCCAGCAGCGCCGGGACAGGGCCCTCACCCCTCCACTTT.

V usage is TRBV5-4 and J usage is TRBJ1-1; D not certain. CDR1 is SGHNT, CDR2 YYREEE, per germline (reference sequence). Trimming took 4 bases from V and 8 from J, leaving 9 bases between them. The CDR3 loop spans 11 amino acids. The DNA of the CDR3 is TGTGCCAGCAGCCCTTTATCCGAAGCTTTCTTT. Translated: CASSPLSEAFF. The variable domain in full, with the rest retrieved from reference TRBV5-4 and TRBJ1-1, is ETGVTQSPTHLIKTRGQQVTLRCSSQSGHNTVSWYQQALGQGPQFIFQYYREEENGRGNFPPRFSGLQFPNYSSELNVNALELDDSALYLCASSPLSEAFFGQGTRLTVV.

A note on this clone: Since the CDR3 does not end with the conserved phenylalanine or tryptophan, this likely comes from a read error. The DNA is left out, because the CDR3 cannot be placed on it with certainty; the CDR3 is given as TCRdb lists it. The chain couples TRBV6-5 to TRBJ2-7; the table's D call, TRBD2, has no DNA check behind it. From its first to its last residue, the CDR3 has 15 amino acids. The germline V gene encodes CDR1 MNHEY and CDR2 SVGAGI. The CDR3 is CASMRGTSGSKAQSI.

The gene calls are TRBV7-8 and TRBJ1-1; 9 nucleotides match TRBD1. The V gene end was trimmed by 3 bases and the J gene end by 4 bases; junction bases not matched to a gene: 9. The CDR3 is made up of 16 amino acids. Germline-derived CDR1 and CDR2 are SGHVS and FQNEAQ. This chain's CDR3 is CASSFLPGQGSTEAFF. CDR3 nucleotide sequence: TGTGCCAGCAGCTTTCTTCCCGGACAGGGGAGCACTGAAGCTTTCTTT. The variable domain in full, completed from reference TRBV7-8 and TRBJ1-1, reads GAGVSQSPRYKVAKRGQDVALRCDPISGHVSLFWYQQALGQGPEFLTYFQNEAQLDKSGLPSDRFFAERPEGSVSTLKIQRTQQEDSAVYLCASSFLPGQGSTEAFFGQGTRLTVV.

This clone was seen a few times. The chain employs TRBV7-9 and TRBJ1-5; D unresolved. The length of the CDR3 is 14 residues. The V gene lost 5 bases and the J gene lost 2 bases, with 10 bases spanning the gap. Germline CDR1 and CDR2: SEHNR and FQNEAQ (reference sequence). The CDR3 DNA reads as TGTGCCAGCAGCCCTCAATCGGGCAATCAGCCCCAGCATTTT. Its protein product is CASSPQSGNQPQHF.

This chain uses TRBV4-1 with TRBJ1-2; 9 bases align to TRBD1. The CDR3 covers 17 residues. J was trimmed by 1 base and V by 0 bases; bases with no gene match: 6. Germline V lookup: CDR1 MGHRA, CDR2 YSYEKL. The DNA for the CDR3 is TGCGCCAGCAGCCAAGATTATGGACAGGGGCTTAACTATGGCTACACCTTC. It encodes CASSQDYGQGLNYGYTF.

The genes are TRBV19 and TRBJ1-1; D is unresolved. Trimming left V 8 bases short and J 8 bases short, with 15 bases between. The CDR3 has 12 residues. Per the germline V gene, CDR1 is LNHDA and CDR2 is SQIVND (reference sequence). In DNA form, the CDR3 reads TGTGCCAGTCACGCGGGTGGAGGGGAAGCTTTCTTT. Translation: CASHAGGGEAFF.

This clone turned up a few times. The chain's CDR3 is CASSSDRGGEAFF. CDR3 nucleotide sequence: TGTGCCAGCAGTTCGGACAGGGGCGGAGAAGCTTTCTTT. The gene calls are TRBV27 and TRBJ1-1; 9 positions match TRBD1. V lost 4 bases to trimming and J lost 8 bases; unmatched junction nucleotides: 5. The CDR3 is 13 amino acids. CDR1 and CDR2 (germline): MNHEY, SMNVEV (reference sequence).